The entry below describes one T cell receptor (beta chain). The data stem from a study of blood T cell repertoires in COVID-19. Libraries were prepared by immunoSEQ multiplex PCR; TCRdb keeps only in-frame clonotypes and omits some of them. The sample carries fewer than 300,000 clones, over 75% recorded once. Germline CDR1 and CDR2: SQVTM and ANQGSEA. The CDR3 has 14 amino acids. Germline trimming cut 1 base from V and 3 bases from J; bases unmatched to any gene: 1. This chain connects TRBV29-1 to TRBJ2-7; 12 bases map to TRBD2. Sequencing used peripheral blood. The source is a woman in her twenties or thirties with acute or convalescent COVID-19. The CDR3 protein is CSVEVGLAGYEQYF. DNA of the CDR3: TGCAGCGTTGAAGTGGGACTAGCGGGCTACGAGCAGTACTTC.